Each of the 9 T cell receptor beta chains below was sequenced from the same sample in a study of cytomegalovirus exposure and HLA in healthy donors. PCR employed 60 Vbeta and 13 Jbeta primers. TCRdb keeps only in-frame clones here, not all; method: immunoSEQ multiplex PCR. The top ten clones hold around 0.3% of a sample with about 200,000 clones, around nine tenths of them seen once. The sample consisted of PBMCs. All receptors come from a woman in her twenties or thirties in good health and CMV-seronegative.

This clone occurred a few times. The CDR3 nucleotides read TGTGCCAGCAGCCAAACCTGGACTAGCGGCTACGAGCAGTACTTC. It codes for CASSQTWTSGYEQYF. The V gene is TRBV4-2, the J gene TRBJ2-7; 10 bases agree with TRBD2. The ends lost 2 bases at V and 3 bases at J; junction bases unmatched: 4. The CDR3 loop spans 15 amino acids. CDR1 and CDR2 (germline): LGHNA, YNFKEQ.

V usage is TRBV30 and J usage is TRBJ2-6; TRBD1 is a possible D gene (6 bases). The CDR3 extends over 14 amino acids. Per germline, CDR1 GTSNPN and CDR2 SVGIG (reference sequence). V was trimmed by 2 bases and J by 3 bases, leaving 8 bases between them. The CDR3: CAWSTGSGANVLTF. As DNA, the CDR3 is TGTGCCTGGAGTACAGGGAGTGGGGCCAACGTCCTGACTTTC.

The chain joins TRBV4-1 to TRBJ1-1, with 9 bases identical to TRBD1. CDR1 is MGHRA and CDR2 is YSYEKL in the germline V gene. CDR3 length: 16 amino acids. V was pared by 5 bases and J by 5 bases, with 12 bases of the junction left unmatched. CDR3 DNA sequence: TGCGCCAGCAGCTTCGGACAGGGGAAGTTCGGGACTGAAGCTTTCTTT. Encoded protein: CASSFGQGKFGTEAFF.

The chain joins TRBV7-9 to TRBJ1-3, with TRBD1 matching over 7 bases. J gave up 4 bases and V 9 bases, and 6 bases lay outside the gene matches. CDR3 size: 13 residues. CDR1 is SEHNR, CDR2 FQNEAQ, per germline (reference sequence). CDR3 DNA: TGTGCCAGAAACGACAGGGCCGGAAACACCATATATTTT. Its translation is CARNDRAGNTIYF.

This clone appeared once. V is TRBV19 and J is TRBJ2-5; D possibly corresponds to TRBD2 (6 bases). The CDR3 spans 13 residues. The V and J ends lost 4 bases and 6 bases respectively, with 12 bases between them. CDR1 and CDR2 (germline): LNHDA, SQIVND (reference sequence). CDR3 region: CASSNQGGKTQYF. CDR3 in DNA: TGTGCCAGTAGTAACCAGGGCGGGAAGACCCAGTACTTC.

The V call is TRBV2, the J call TRBJ2-1; 14 bases fit TRBD2. The junction had 5 bases not matched to a gene; V was cut back by 3 bases and J by 7 bases. The CDR3 consists of 16 residues. Germline V gives CDR1 SNHLY, CDR2 FYNNEI. CDR3 in DNA: TGTGCCAGCAGTGACAGGACTAGCGGGGGGAGGAATGAGCAGTTCTTC. The encoded protein is CASSDRTSGGRNEQFF.

The chain uses TRBV7-9 and TRBJ2-7; no clear D gene. Germline-derived CDR1 and CDR2 are SEHNR and FQNEAQ (reference sequence). The CDR3 loop spans 14 amino acids. V shed 1 base and J shed 2 bases, with 9 bases lying between them. CDR3 sequence reads: CASSLVVRTYEQYF. In DNA form, the CDR3 reads TGTGCCAGCAGCTTAGTGGTCAGGACCTACGAGCAGTACTTC. Combining the CDR3 with reference TRBV7-9 and TRBJ2-7 gives the whole variable domain DTGVSQNPRHKITKRGQNVTFRCDPISEHNRLYWYRQTLGQGPEFLTYFQNEAQLEKSRLLSDRFSAERPKGSFSTLEIQRTEQGDSAMYLCASSLVVRTYEQYFGPGTRLTVT.

This clone showed up just once. The chain couples TRBV6-5 to TRBJ2-1; tentatively, D is TRBD1 (5 bases). Trimming cost V 6 bases and J 7 bases, with 10 bases left between them. Germline assignment: CDR1 MNHEY and CDR2 SVGAGI. The CDR3 is 12 residues long. For the CDR3, the DNA is TGTGCCAGCAGAACCCAGGGAAATGAGCAGTTCTTC. Translated: CASRTQGNEQFF.

This chain connects TRBV28 to TRBJ2-3; D unresolved. CDR1 is MDHEN, CDR2 SYDVKM, per germline. Trimming removed 1 base from V and 1 base from J, with 9 bases in between. The CDR3 consists of 15 residues. The CDR3 bases are TGTGCCAGCAGTTTATCCGCGGATGGCACAGATACGCAGTATTTT. Its translation: CASSLSADGTDTQYF.